This TCR beta chain was identified during a study of neurological immune-mediated disorders. Study observations and caveats: Because no CDR3 amino acid sequences were shared across subjects by expanded clones, private repertoires were suggested in all groups.

Synthesis of cDNA used 5'RACE (with 10-nucleotide random UMIs). Per sequencing run, 15-18 subjects together gave over 180 million TCR-beta sequences. MiXCR, run by TCRdb on the 5' RACE reads, gives a single entry per CDR3 protein. There are about 60,000 distinct CDR3 sequences in the sample; approximately 11% occur only once, and 6.5% to 8% lies in the top ten. As for time point: longitudinal time-point 1 (baseline). CDR1 is SQVTM and CDR2 is ANQGSEA in the germline V gene. The CDR3 is made up of 13 amino acids. J was trimmed by 4 bases and V by 6 bases; bases with no gene match: 6. This clonotype was detected ten times or more. Its antigen is as yet unknown.

This TCR derives from a male donor with HTLV-1-associated myelopathy (HAM/TSP). The sequenced material came from PBMCs. The chain uses TRBV29-1 and TRBJ1-5; 7 bases align to TRBD1. The CDR3 DNA is TGCAGCGTAGGACAGGAGATAAATCAGCCCCAGCATTTT. Residues: CSVGQEINQPQHF.